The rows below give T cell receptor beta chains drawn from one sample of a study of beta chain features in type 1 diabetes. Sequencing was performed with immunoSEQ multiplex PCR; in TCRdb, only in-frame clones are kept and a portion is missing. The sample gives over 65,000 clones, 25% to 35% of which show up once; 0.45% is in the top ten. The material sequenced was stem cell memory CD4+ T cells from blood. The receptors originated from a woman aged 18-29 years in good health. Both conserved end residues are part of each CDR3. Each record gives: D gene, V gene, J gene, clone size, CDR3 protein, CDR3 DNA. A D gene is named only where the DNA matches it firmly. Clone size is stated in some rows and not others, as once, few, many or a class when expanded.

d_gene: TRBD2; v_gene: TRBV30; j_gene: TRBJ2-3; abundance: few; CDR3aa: CAYSGSSTDTQYF; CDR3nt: TGTGCTTATAGCGGGTCATCAACAGATACGCAGTATTTT
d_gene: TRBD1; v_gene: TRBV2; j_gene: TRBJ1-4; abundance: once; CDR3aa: CASRRQGPNEKLFF; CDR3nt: TGTGCCAGCAGGCGACAGGGCCCTAATGAAAAACTGTTTTTT
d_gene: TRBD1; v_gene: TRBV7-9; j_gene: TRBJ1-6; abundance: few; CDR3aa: CASSFIPGQGSSGALHF; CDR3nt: TGTGCCAGCAGCTTCATACCGGGACAGGGCTCCTCGGGGGCCCTCCACTTT
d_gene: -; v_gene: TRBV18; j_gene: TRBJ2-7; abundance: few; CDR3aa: CASSPRADQVSYEQYF; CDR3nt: TGTGCCAGCTCACCACGGGCAGACCAGGTGTCCTACGAGCAGTACTTC
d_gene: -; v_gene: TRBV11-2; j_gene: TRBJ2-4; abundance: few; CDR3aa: CASSYFRRENIQYF; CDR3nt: TGTGCCAGCAGCTACTTCAGGCGCGAAAACATTCAGTACTTC
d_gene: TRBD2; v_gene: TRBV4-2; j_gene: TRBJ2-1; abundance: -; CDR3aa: CASSQVAGLTYNEQFF; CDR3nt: TGTGCCAGCAGCCAAGTAGCGGGCCTAACCTACAATGAGCAGTTCTTC
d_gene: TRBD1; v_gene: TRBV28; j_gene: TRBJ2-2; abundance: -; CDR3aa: CASSSTGTGFAGELFF; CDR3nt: TGTGCCAGCAGTAGTACCGGGACAGGGTTCGCCGGGGAGCTGTTTTTT
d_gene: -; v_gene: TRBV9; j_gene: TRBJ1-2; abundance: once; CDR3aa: CASSVRDTWSYGYTF; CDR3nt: TGTGCCAGCAGCGTGAGGGACACCTGGAGTTATGGCTACACCTTC
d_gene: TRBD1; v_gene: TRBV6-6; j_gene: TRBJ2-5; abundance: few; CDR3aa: CASREQGEETQYF; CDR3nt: TGTGCCAGCAGAGAACAGGGGGAAGAGACCCAGTACTTC
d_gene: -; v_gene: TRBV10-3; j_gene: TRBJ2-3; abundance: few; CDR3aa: CAISARQDTQYF; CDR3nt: TGTGCCATCTCGGCTAGGCAAGATACGCAGTATTTT
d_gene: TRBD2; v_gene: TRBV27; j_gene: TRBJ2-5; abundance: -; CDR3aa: CASSSGRGVQETQYF; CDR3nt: TGTGCCAGCAGTTCGGGACGGGGGGTACAAGAGACCCAGTACTTC
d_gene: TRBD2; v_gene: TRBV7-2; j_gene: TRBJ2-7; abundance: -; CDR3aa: CASSFGLAWEQYF; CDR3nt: TGTGCCAGCAGCTTCGGACTAGCTTGGGAGCAGTACTTC
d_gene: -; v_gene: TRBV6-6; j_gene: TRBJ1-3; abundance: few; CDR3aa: CASSYRSGNTIYF; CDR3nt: TGTGCCAGCAGTTACCGCTCTGGAAACACCATATATTTT
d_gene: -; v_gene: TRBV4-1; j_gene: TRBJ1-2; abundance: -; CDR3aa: CASRMGLVGYGYTF; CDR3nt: TGCGCCAGCAGGATGGGACTTGTTGGCTATGGCTACACCTTC
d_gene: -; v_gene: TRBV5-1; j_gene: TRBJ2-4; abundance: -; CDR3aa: CASSRWGGVTKNIQYF; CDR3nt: TGCGCCAGCAGCAGGTGGGGGGGCGTAACCAAAAACATTCAGTACTTC
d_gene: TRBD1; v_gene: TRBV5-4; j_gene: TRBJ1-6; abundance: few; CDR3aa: CASSTPTRTGDNSPLHF; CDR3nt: TGTGCCAGCAGCACCCCTACCAGGACAGGGGATAATTCACCCCTCCACTTT
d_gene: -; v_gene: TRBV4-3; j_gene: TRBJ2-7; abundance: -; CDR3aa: CASSQDAQDYYEQYF; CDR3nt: TGCGCCAGCAGCCAAGATGCTCAGGACTACTACGAGCAGTACTTC
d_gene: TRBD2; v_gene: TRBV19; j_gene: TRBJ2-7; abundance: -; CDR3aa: CASSIASGRGMVEQYF; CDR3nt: TGTGCCAGTAGTATAGCTAGCGGGAGAGGAATGGTCGAGCAGTACTTC
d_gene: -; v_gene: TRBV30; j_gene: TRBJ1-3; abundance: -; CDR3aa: CAGTQDSGNTIYF; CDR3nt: TGTGCCGGAACACAGGATTCTGGAAACACCATATATTTT
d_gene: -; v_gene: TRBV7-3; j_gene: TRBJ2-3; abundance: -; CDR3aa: CASSSTTDTQYF; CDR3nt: TGTGCCAGCAGCTCTACCACAGATACGCAGTATTTT
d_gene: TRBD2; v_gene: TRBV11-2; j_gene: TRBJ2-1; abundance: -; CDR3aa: CASSFGLSGGIGNEQFF; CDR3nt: TGTGCCAGCAGCTTTGGGTTAAGCGGGGGAATAGGTAATGAGCAGTTCTTC
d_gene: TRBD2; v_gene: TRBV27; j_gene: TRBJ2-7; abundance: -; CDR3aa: CASRPQLAGPYEQYF; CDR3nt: TGTGCCAGCAGACCCCAGCTAGCGGGGCCCTACGAGCAGTACTTC
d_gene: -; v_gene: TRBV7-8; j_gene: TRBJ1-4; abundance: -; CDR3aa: CASSLGPGAGSEKLFF; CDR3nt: TGTGCCAGCAGCTTAGGACCCGGAGCGGGTAGTGAAAAACTGTTTTTT
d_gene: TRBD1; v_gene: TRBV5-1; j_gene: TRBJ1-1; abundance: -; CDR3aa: CASRGTANTEAFF; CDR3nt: TGCGCCAGCAGGGGGACAGCGAACACTGAAGCTTTCTTT
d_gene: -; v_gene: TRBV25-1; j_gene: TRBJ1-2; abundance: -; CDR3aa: CASSEWVDTYGYTF; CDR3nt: TGTGCCAGCAGTGAATGGGTAGACACCTATGGCTACACCTTC
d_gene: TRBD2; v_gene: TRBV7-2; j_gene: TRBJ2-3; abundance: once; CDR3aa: CASSLVAGAVDTQYF; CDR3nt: TGTGCCAGCAGCTTAGTAGCGGGGGCGGTGGATACGCAGTATTTT
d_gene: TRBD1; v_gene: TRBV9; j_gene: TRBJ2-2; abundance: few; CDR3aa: CASSGDRNTGELFF; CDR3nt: TGTGCCAGCAGCGGGGACAGAAACACCGGGGAGCTGTTTTTT
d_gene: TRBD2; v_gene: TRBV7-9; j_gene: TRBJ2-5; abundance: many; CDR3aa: CAGEGETQYF; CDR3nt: TGTGCCGGGGAGGGAGAGACCCAGTACTTC
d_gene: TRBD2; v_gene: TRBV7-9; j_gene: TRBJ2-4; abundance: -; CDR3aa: CASSLRTSASKNIQYF; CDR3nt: TGTGCCAGCAGCTTACGAACTAGCGCCAGTAAAAACATTCAGTACTTC
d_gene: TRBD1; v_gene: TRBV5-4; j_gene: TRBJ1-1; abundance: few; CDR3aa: CASSLTLQGAEAFF; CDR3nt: TGTGCCAGCAGCTTGACTCTGCAGGGGGCAGAAGCTTTCTTT
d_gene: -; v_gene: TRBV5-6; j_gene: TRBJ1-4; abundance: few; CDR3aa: CASSWGLSKNEKLFF; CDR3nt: TGTGCCAGCAGCTGGGGCCTAAGCAAAAATGAAAAACTGTTTTTT
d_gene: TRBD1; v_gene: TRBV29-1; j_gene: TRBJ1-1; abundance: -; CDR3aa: CSVGGQGLGTEAFF; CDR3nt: TGCAGCGTGGGAGGACAGGGGCTGGGCACTGAAGCTTTCTTT
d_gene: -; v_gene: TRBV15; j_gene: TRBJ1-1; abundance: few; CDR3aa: CATSSRDSSRAFF; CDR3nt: TGTGCCACCAGCTCCCGGGACTCCTCCCGGGCTTTCTTT
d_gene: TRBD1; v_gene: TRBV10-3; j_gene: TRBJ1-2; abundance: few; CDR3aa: CAISVPGQGMLTF; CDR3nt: TGTGCCATCAGTGTTCCGGGACAGGGTATGCTCACCTTC
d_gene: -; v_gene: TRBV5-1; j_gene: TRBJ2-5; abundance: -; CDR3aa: CASSSPTGGAYQETQYF; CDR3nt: TGCGCCAGCAGCTCCCCCACGGGCGGGGCGTACCAAGAGACCCAGTACTTC
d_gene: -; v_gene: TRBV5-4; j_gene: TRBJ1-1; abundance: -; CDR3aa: CASSQGGPTEAFF; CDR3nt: TGTGCCAGCAGCCAAGGAGGGCCCACTGAAGCTTTCTTT
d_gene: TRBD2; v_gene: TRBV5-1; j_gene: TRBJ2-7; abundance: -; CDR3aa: CASSLGGGVPYEQYF; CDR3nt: TGCGCCAGCAGCTTGGGGGGGGGTGTCCCCTACGAGCAGTACTTC
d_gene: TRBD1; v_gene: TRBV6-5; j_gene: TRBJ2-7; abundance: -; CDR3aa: CASSDRVSYEQYF; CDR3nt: TGTGCCAGCAGCGACAGGGTTAGCTACGAGCAGTACTTC
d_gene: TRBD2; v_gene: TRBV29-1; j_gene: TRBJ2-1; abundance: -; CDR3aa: CSPRLAGGPSSYNEQFF; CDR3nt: TGCAGCCCAAGACTAGCGGGGGGACCCAGCTCCTACAATGAGCAGTTCTTC
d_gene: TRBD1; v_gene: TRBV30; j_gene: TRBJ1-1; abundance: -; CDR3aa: CACRGQPNTEAFF; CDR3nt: TGTGCCTGCAGGGGACAGCCGAACACTGAAGCTTTCTTT
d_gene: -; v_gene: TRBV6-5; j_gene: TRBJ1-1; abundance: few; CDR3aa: CASSRNLNTEAFF; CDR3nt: TGTGCCAGCTCTAGGAATTTGAACACTGAAGCTTTCTTT
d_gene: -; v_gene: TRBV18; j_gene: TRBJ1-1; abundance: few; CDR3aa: CASSKARLGLNTEAFF; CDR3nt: TGTGCCAGCTCAAAGGCCCGGTTGGGGCTGAACACTGAAGCTTTCTTT
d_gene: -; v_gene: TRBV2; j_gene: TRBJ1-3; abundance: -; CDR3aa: CASSDRVGSGNTIYF; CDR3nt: TGTGCCAGCAGTGACAGGGTAGGCTCTGGAAACACCATATATTTT
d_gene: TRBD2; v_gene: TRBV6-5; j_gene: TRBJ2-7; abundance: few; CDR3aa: CASSSPGTSGYEQYF; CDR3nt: TGTGCCAGCAGCTCCCCCGGGACTAGCGGGTACGAGCAGTACTTC
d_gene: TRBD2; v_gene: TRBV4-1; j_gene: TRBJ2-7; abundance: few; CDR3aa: CASSQLAGGPSVYEQYF; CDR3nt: TGCGCCAGCAGCCAACTAGCGGGGGGGCCGTCGGTTTACGAGCAGTACTTC
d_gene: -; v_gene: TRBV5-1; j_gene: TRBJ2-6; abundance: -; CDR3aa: CASSLGPLSGANVLTF; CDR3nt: TGCGCCAGCAGCTTGGGGCCGCTCTCTGGGGCCAACGTCCTGACTTTC
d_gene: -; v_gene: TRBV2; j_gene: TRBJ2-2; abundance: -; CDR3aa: CASSVTPGSTGELFF; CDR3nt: TGTGCCAGCAGTGTAACTCCAGGTAGCACCGGGGAGCTGTTTTTT
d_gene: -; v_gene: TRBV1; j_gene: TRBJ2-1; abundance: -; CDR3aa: CTSSQDERDRDPLRNEQFF; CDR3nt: TGCACCAGCAGCCAAGATGAAAGGGACAGGGATCCACTACGGAATGAGCAGTTCTTC